The 17 T cell receptor beta chains in this list originate from one sample, sequenced in a study of shared clonotypes between healthy human individuals. Positive CCR7 selection of CD45RO-negative cells yielded the naive CD8 cells, and terminally differentiated effector memory CD45RA+ cells were excluded. This table comes from immunoSEQ multiplex PCR, and its TCRdb copy is limited to in-frame clones, with some not included. The sample gives about 800,000 clones, 90% to 98% of which show up once; around 0.25% is in the top ten. Sequences were obtained from naive CD8+ T cells sorted from blood. Receptors were obtained from a man aged 30 to 39 in good health.

As DNA, the CDR3 is TGTGCCACCAGCAGAGATCGGGTAGGGACGAACACTGAAGCTTTCTTT. Protein sequence: CATSRDRVGTNTEAFF. The V call is TRBV15, the J call TRBJ1-1; D may be TRBD1 (5 bases). Germline assignment: CDR1 LNHNV and CDR2 YYDKDF (reference sequence). Trimming removed 0 bases at V and 1 base at J, with 12 bases between. The CDR3 totals 16 residues.

The chain joins TRBV7-6 to TRBJ2-7; the match to TRBD1 covers 8 bases. J lost 0 bases, V lost 5 bases, and 9 bases had no gene match. This CDR3 spans 16 amino acids. The germline V gene encodes CDR1 SGHVS and CDR2 FNYEAQ. CDR3 residues: CASSQEYGQGSYEQYF. CDR3 coding DNA: TGTGCCAGCAGCCAAGAGTACGGACAGGGCTCCTACGAGCAGTACTTC.

The chain recombines TRBV7-2 with TRBJ2-1; D possibly corresponds to TRBD1 (5 bases). Germline loops: CDR1 SGHTA, CDR2 FQGNSA. The CDR3 sequence is 15 residues long. Trimming took 2 bases from V and 8 from J, leaving 16 bases between them. The CDR3 sequence is CASSLRGGGYDEQFF. For the CDR3, the DNA is TGTGCCAGCAGCTTAAGGGGTGGTGGTTACGATGAGCAGTTCTTC.

This sequence joins TRBV7-9 and TRBJ1-2; 8 nucleotides agree with TRBD1. The junction had 2 bases not matched to a gene; V was cut back by 5 bases and J by 3 bases. CDR3 length: 13 residues. The germline gives CDR1 SEHNR, CDR2 FQNEAQ (reference sequence). The CDR3, as DNA: TGTGCCAGCAGCACGGACAGGGACTATGGCTACACCTTC. Its translation is CASSTDRDYGYTF.

The CDR3 is CASSFFGRSSYEQYF. The CDR3 DNA reads TGTGCCAGCAGCTTTTTCGGGAGGAGCTCCTACGAGCAGTACTTC. The genes are TRBV7-2 and TRBJ2-7; the match to TRBD2 covers 7 bases. The CDR3 consists of 15 residues. Germline loops: CDR1 SGHTA, CDR2 FQGNSA. The trim removed 3 bases at V and 0 bases at J, leaving 5 bases unmatched.

This chain connects TRBV7-9 to TRBJ2-3, with 8 bases fitting TRBD2. The germline V gene encodes CDR1 SEHNR and CDR2 FQNEAQ (reference sequence). V was pared by 5 bases and J by 3 bases, with 10 bases of the junction left unmatched. This CDR3 comprises 16 residues. The CDR3 DNA reads as TGTGCCAGCAGCCCCCGAGCGGGAGTTGGGACAGATACGCAGTATTTT. The encoded protein is CASSPRAGVGTDTQYF.

This chain joins TRBV5-1 and TRBJ2-1; unclear D gene. Germline V gene data show CDR1 as SGHRS and CDR2 as YFSETQ. The V end lost 4 bases, the J end lost 4 bases, and 15 bases lay between the germline ends. The CDR3 spans 15 residues. The CDR3 is CASSQIERTYNEQFF. In DNA, the CDR3 is TGCGCCAGCAGCCAAATTGAAAGAACGTACAATGAGCAGTTCTTC.

V and J are TRBV2 and TRBJ2-3; perhaps D is TRBD1 or TRBD2 (5 bases each). CDR1 and CDR2 from the germline V gene are SNHLY and FYNNEI. The V gene lost 8 bases and the J gene lost 2 bases, with 23 bases spanning the gap. The CDR3 totals 17 residues. CDR3 protein: CASPEGRANPHTDTQYF. The CDR3 nucleotides read TGTGCCAGCCCCGAGGGGCGGGCAAACCCGCACACAGATACGCAGTATTTT.

V gene TRBV28 combines with J gene TRBJ2-5; 8 bases map to TRBD2. Per germline, CDR1 MDHEN and CDR2 SYDVKM. CDR3 length: 15 residues. V shed 3 bases and J 1 base; nucleotides not matched to a gene: 4. In DNA, the CDR3 is TGTGCCAGCAGTTTGCTACTAGCGGTCCAAGAGACCCAGTACTTC. This encodes CASSLLLAVQETQYF.

The chain uses TRBV14 and TRBJ1-1; D perhaps matches TRBD1 (5 bases). With 2 bases removed from V and 1 base from J, the gap between germline ends came to 17 bases. The CDR3 contains 17 residues. CDR1 SGHDN and CDR2 FVKESK come from the germline V gene. The CDR3 sequence: CASSQKRTPTPNTEAFF. DNA for the CDR3: TGTGCCAGCAGCCAAAAGCGGACACCTACACCGAACACTGAAGCTTTCTTT.

The CDR3: CASWGGSSYNEQFF. CDR3 sequence (DNA): TGTGCCAGCTGGGGCGGTAGCTCCTACAATGAGCAGTTCTTC. This chain connects TRBV7-9 to TRBJ2-1; tentative D call: TRBD1 (5 bases). CDR1 and CDR2 from the germline V gene are SEHNR and FQNEAQ (reference sequence). The germline V and J ends were trimmed by 8 bases and 0 bases, with 11 bases remaining between them. This CDR3 contains 14 residues.

The chain has TRBV7-9 and TRBJ2-1; 12 bases are a match to TRBD2. The germline V gene encodes CDR1 SEHNR and CDR2 FQNEAQ (reference sequence). V shed 5 bases and J 0 bases; nucleotides not matched to a gene: 8. The CDR3 is made up of 18 amino acids. The CDR3 coding sequence is TGTGCCAGCAGCGTCCTAGCGGGAGGGCCTAGCTCCTACAATGAGCAGTTCTTC. It translates to CASSVLAGGPSSYNEQFF.

This rearrangement joins TRBV9 to TRBJ2-3; D is perhaps TRBD1 or TRBD2 (5 bases each). The CDR3 consists of 18 residues. Trimming shortened V by 0 bases and J by 2 bases, and 19 bases separated the two germline ends. Looked up from germline, CDR1 is SGDLS and CDR2 is YYNGEE. CDR3 sequence (DNA): TGTGCCAGCAGCGTAGCTTGGGACCGGGACCCCAACACAGATACGCAGTATTTT. Translating it yields CASSVAWDRDPNTDTQYF.

V and J are TRBV5-6 and TRBJ2-1, with 11 bases that match TRBD2. Unmatched junction bases numbered 4, after V lost 2 bases and J lost 3 bases. The length of the CDR3 is 16 residues. Germline V gives CDR1 SGHDT, CDR2 YYEEEE. CDR3 amino acids: CASSLLAGVYYNEQFF. The CDR3 region has the DNA TGTGCCAGCAGCTTACTAGCGGGAGTTTACTACAATGAGCAGTTCTTC.

The rearrangement links TRBV7-9 to TRBJ2-5; no clear D. The CDR3 spans 12 residues. V lost 4 bases to trimming and J lost 2 bases, with 5 bases between them. The germline gives CDR1 SEHNR, CDR2 FQNEAQ (reference sequence). CDR3 amino acids: CASSSYQETQYF. For the CDR3, the DNA is TGTGCCAGCAGCTCATATCAAGAGACCCAGTACTTC.

With respect to this clone: The sample contains more than one DNA sequence encoding this CDR3. This chain joins TRBV28 and TRBJ1-4, with no clear D. This CDR3 spans 14 amino acids. V gave up 3 bases and J gave up 0 bases, with 5 bases separating them. The germline gives CDR1 MDHEN, CDR2 SYDVKM. The CDR3 here is CASSLRATNEKLFF. CDR3 nucleotides: TGTGCCAGCAGTTTGCGGGCAACTAATGAAAAACTGTTTTTT.

In regard to this clone: The sample holds other DNA sequences that translate to the same CDR3. The V and J genes are TRBV5-1 and TRBJ2-1; TRBD1 agrees at 8 bases. V lost 0 bases, J lost 3 bases, and 2 bases stayed unmatched. The CDR3 consists of 15 residues. Germline CDR1 and CDR2: SGHRS and YFSETQ. The CDR3 region has the DNA TGCGCCAGCAGCTTGGGACAGGGGAGCTACAATGAGCAGTTCTTC. Protein sequence: CASSLGQGSYNEQFF.